Relative to its sample, the clone carrying this T cell receptor (beta chain) is large (0.1 to 1%). Its specificity is unknown. The study isolated at least 6.5 million PBMCs from each sample. This specimen belongs to a study of blood T cells in healthy people across ages. Study-wide results and caveats: Not knowing donor CMV status may have confounded expanded clonotype changes.

This CDR3 is built from 16 residues. In germline, CDR1 is KGHDR, CDR2 SFDVKD. V was shortened by 5 bases and J by 5 bases, with 20 bases between the two germline ends. Next came a second PCR, run for roughly 6 to 11 cycles, which used a sample-barcoded 5' primer along with a J-beta primer mix. In TCRdb, the 5' RACE reads were re-called with MiXCR into one record per CDR3 protein. The sample contains about 800,000 distinct CDR3 sequences, around 50% of which appear only once. The specimen was blood. The chain is built from TRBV24-1 and TRBJ2-5; D is perhaps TRBD1 or TRBD2 (5 bases each). This clonotype was obtained from an elderly man in good health. The CDR3 coding sequence is TGTGCCACCAGTGTTCCGGGGACGGGATCGGAGGAGACCCAGTACTTC. Translating it yields CATSVPGTGSEETQYF.